This is a list of T cell receptor beta chains from one sample in a study of T-cell memory formation after mild COVID-19. One entry per CDR3 protein, called by TCRdb with MiXCR from the 5' RACE reads. In the table there are 450,000 or so distinct CDR3 sequences, around 27% of which are singletons. Sequencing input: PBMCs or a T cell subset sorted from them (not recorded which). These receptors all stem from an adult woman who had mild COVID-19 (a few samples of this study predate the infection). Cell type and time point are not known. The CDR3 runs from the conserved cysteine through the conserved F or W. Each record gives: D gene, V gene, clone size, J gene, CDR3 DNA, CDR3 protein. D genes are given only for firm matches. Clone sizes are given selectively: once, few, many, or a class where the clone is expanded.

TRBD2	TRBV5-1	few	TRBJ2-1	TGCGCCAGCAGCTTGGCTAGCGGTTGGGAGCAGTTCTTC	CASSLASGWEQFF
.	TRBV4-3	.	TRBJ2-6	TGCGCCAGCAGCCAAGATGACGGAGCGAGCTCTGGGGCCAACGTCCTGACTTTC	CASSQDDGASSGANVLTF
TRBD2	TRBV20-1	.	TRBJ2-5	TGCTCTCCGGGACTAGCGGGAGTACTACGAGTGAGGGCGAAGACCCAGTACTTC	CSPGLAGVLRVRAKTQYF
TRBD1	TRBV20-1	.	TRBJ1-1	TGCAGGGGACAGGTGAACACTGAAGCTTTCTTT	CRGQVNTEAFF
TRBD1	TRBV27	few	TRBJ2-7	TGTGCCAGCAGTCCCCTAACCGACAGGGACTACGAGCAGTACTTC	CASSPLTDRDYEQYF
TRBD1	TRBV6-5	few	TRBJ2-2	TGTGCCAGCAGTTACGGGACAGGGGACACCGGGGAGCTGTTTTTT	CASSYGTGDTGELFF
.	TRBV5-6	.	TRBJ1-6	TGTGCCAGCAGCTTGGAGGCAGGTCGGGCCAATTCACCCCTCCACTTT	CASSLEAGRANSPLHF
TRBD2	TRBV12-3/TRBV12-4	.	TRBJ2-1	TGTGCCAGCAGTTTTCCGAGCGGGGGGGCCTACAATGAGCAGTTCTTC	CASSFPSGGAYNEQFF
TRBD2	TRBV2	.	TRBJ2-7	TGTGCCAGCAGTGAGGGGCGACTAGCGGGGGCCTCAACCTACGAGCAGTACTTC	CASSEGRLAGASTYEQYF
.	TRBV5-1	few	TRBJ2-7	TGCGCCAGCAAACAGGCCCCACTCTACGAGCAGTACTTC	CASKQAPLYEQYF
.	TRBV27	.	TRBJ1-6	TGTGCCAGCAGTCTTAAACCCAATTCACCCCTCCACTTT	CASSLKPNSPLHF
TRBD2	TRBV7-3	few	TRBJ2-3	TGTGCCAGCAGCCCGCAGGGACTAAGCACAGATACGCAGTATTTT	CASSPQGLSTDTQYF
.	TRBV9	.	TRBJ2-2	TGTGCCAGCTCATACTCCCCCGTCGAGGGCAGGGGCGGGGAGCTGTTTTTT	CASSYSPVEGRGGELFF
TRBD2	TRBV4-1	.	TRBJ2-1	TGCGCCAGCAGCCAAGGGGTAGCGGGGAGTAGGGAGCAGTTCTTC	CASSQGVAGSREQFF
.	TRBV7-2	.	TRBJ2-5	TGTGCCAGCAGCTTATTTGGCTCCGGGCAAGAGACCCAGTACTTC	CASSLFGSGQETQYF
.	TRBV7-9	.	TRBJ2-1	TGTGCCAGCAGCTTATCCCAAAACGCAAATGAGCAGTTCTTC	CASSLSQNANEQFF
.	TRBV4-1	many	TRBJ2-2	TGCGCCAGCAGCCTCCGGGGCACCGGGGAGCTGTTTTTT	CASSLRGTGELFF
.	TRBV20-1	.	TRBJ1-2	TGCAGTGCTAGAGACCCGACAGGAATCTATGGCTACACCTTC	CSARDPTGIYGYTF
.	TRBV15	.	TRBJ1-1	TGTGCCACCAGCAGAGACCCGGACAGTGAAGCTTTCTTT	CATSRDPDSEAFF
.	TRBV20-1	once	TRBJ2-7	TGCAGTGCTTTCGGGTCGGAGGGGGCCCTCTCCTACGAGCAGTACTTC	CSAFGSEGALSYEQYF
TRBD2	TRBV27	few	TRBJ2-1	TGTGCCAGCAGTCCTGAAGGTGGGAGGGCCTACAATGAGCAGTTCTTC	CASSPEGGRAYNEQFF
.	TRBV6-2/TRBV6-3	few	TRBJ2-6	TGTGCCAGCAGTCCCATTTGGTCTGGGGCCAACGTCCTGACTTTC	CASSPIWSGANVLTF
.	TRBV24-1	.	TRBJ2-2	TGTGCCACCAGTGACGGGCCGGCGAACACCGGGGAGCTGTTTTTT	CATSDGPANTGELFF
.	TRBV20-1	.	TRBJ2-7	TGCAGTGCTAGAGATCGGGTGGGACGCTACGAGCAGTACTTC	CSARDRVGRYEQYF
.	TRBV20-1	few	TRBJ1-1	TGCAGTGCTAGAGACCGCATCCGGCACATGAACACTGAAGCTTTCTTT	CSARDRIRHMNTEAFF
.	TRBV20-1	few	TRBJ2-3	TGCAGTGCAACAGGACCGTGGGATACGCAGTATTTT	CSATGPWDTQYF
.	TRBV11-2	few	TRBJ1-1	TGTGCCAGCGGCGAGCTGAACACTGAAGCTTTCTTT	CASGELNTEAFF
TRBD1	TRBV20-1	few	TRBJ2-2	TGCAGTGCTAGAGAGCCGGGACAGGGAGACACCGGGGAGCTGTTTTTT	CSAREPGQGDTGELFF
.	TRBV12-3/TRBV12-4	.	TRBJ2-1	TGTGCCAGCAGTCCCCCTTGGCGGGTCGGACCCAATGAGCAGTTCTTC	CASSPPWRVGPNEQFF
TRBD2	TRBV13	few	TRBJ2-1	TGTGCCAGCAGCTCGGCGGGGGTTGGCTACAATGAGCAGTTCTTC	CASSSAGVGYNEQFF
.	TRBV11-2	many	TRBJ2-4	TGTGCCAGCAGCCCCCGAGTAAGAGCCAAAAACATTCAGTACTTC	CASSPRVRAKNIQYF
.	TRBV5-4	few	TRBJ2-5	TGTGCCAGCAGCTCCTCGACTAGGCAAGAGACCCAGTACTTC	CASSSSTRQETQYF
TRBD1	TRBV7-2	.	TRBJ2-1	TGTGCCAGCAGCTCCGGGACAGGGGGCCTGGACGAGCAGTTCTTC	CASSSGTGGLDEQFF
TRBD2	TRBV12-3/TRBV12-4	few	TRBJ2-3	TGTGCCAGCAGCCCCGGACTAGCAAGCGCAGATACGCAGTATTTT	CASSPGLASADTQYF
TRBD2	TRBV7-9	.	TRBJ2-5	TGTGCCAGCACCGAAACATCCGGGACTAGCGCTACTGGGGAGACCCAGTACTTC	CASTETSGTSATGETQYF
TRBD1	TRBV5-1	.	TRBJ1-1	TGCGCCAGCAGCTTGTTGGGTATCACAGGGGGCACTGAAGCTTTCTTT	CASSLLGITGGTEAFF
.	TRBV11-2	few	TRBJ2-1	TGTGCCAGCAGCCAACACTATCCTTCAGGGGAGCAGTTCTTC	CASSQHYPSGEQFF
TRBD2	TRBV9	.	TRBJ2-5	TGTGCCAGCAGCATAGCGGGGGGGAGGCGGGAGACCCAGTACTTC	CASSIAGGRRETQYF
TRBD2	TRBV11-2	few	TRBJ2-7	TGTGCCAGCAGCCCAAGACTAGCGGTCACGGGGGAGCAGTACTTC	CASSPRLAVTGEQYF
TRBD2	TRBV24-1	few	TRBJ2-1	TGTGCCACCAGTGGCCTACTAGCGGGCCCTAATGAGCAGTTCTTC	CATSGLLAGPNEQFF
TRBD1	TRBV4-3	.	TRBJ1-4	TGCGCCAGCAGCGCACCGGGACAGCGGAATGAAAAACTGTTTTTT	CASSAPGQRNEKLFF
TRBD1	TRBV7-9	few	TRBJ1-1	TGTGCCAGCAGCGAGCCCGACAGGGATTTGTACACTGAAGCTTTCTTT	CASSEPDRDLYTEAFF
TRBD2	TRBV6-5	few	TRBJ2-2	TGTGCCAGCAGCTACGGGACTAGCGGGACCCTCTTTCTGAACACCGGGGAGCTGTTTTTT	CASSYGTSGTLFLNTGELFF
.	TRBV7-9	.	TRBJ2-7	TGTGCCAGCAGCGCCTTGAACTACGAGCAGTACTTC	CASSALNYEQYF
.	TRBV13	few	TRBJ2-3	TGTGCCAGCAGCTTACCCCGGGGGGCGGGCACAGATACGCAGTATTTT	CASSLPRGAGTDTQYF